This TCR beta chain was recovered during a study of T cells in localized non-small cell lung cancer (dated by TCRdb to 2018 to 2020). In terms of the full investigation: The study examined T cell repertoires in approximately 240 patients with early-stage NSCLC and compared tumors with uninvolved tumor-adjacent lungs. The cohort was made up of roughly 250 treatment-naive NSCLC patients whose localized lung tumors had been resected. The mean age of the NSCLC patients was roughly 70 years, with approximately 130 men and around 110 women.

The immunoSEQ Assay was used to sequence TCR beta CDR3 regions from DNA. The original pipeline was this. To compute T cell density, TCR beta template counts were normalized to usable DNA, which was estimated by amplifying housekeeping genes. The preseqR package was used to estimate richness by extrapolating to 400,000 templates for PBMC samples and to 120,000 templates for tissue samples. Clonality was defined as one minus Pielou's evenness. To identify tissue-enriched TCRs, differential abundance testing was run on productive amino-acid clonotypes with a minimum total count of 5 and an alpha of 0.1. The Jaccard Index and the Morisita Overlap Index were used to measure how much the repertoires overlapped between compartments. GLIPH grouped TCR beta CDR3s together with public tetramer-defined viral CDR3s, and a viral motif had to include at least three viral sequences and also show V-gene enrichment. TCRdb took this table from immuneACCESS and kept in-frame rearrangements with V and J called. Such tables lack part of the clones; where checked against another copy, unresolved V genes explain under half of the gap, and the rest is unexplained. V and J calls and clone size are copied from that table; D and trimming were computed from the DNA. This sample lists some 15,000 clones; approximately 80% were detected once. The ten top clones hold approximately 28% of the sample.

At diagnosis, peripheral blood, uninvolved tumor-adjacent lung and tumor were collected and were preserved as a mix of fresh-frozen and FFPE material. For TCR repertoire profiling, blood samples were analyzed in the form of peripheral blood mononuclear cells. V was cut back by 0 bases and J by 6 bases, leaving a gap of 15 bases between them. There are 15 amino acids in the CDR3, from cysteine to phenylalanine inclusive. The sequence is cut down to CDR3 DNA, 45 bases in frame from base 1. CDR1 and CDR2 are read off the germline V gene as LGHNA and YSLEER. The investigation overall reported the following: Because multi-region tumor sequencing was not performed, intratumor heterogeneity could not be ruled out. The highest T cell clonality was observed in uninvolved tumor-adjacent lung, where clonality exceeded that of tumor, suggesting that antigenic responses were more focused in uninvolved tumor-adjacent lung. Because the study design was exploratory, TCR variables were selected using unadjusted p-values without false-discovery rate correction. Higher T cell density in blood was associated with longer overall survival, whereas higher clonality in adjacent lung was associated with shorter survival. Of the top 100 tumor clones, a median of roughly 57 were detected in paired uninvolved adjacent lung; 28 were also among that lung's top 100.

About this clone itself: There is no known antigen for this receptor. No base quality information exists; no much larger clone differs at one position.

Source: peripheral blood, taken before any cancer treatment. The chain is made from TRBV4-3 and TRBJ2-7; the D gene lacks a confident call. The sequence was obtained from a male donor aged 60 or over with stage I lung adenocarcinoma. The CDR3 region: CASSQDYLGLSEQYF. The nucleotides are TGCGCCAGCAGCCAAGATTACCTAGGCCTTAGCGAGCAGTACTTC.